A single sample gave rise to the 9 T cell receptor beta chains below, sequenced in a study of beta chain features in type 1 diabetes. The authors reverse transcribed all of the isolated RNA, so sequencing captured expressed TCRB transcripts. The method was immunoSEQ multiplex PCR; TCRdb's version includes in-frame clones alone and lacks a portion of them. The top ten hold 6.7% of the sample, which has 250,000 to 350,000 clones, about 15% seen once. The material sequenced was central memory CD4+ T cells from blood. Receptors were obtained from a man aged 30 to 45 in good health.

This CDR3 is CASGAGGLVVTGELFF. The CDR3, as DNA: TGTGCCAGCGGAGCGGGGGGGTTGGTCGTCACCGGGGAGCTGTTTTTT. This chain uses TRBV7-2 with TRBJ2-2, with 10 bases aligning to TRBD2. The CDR3 covers 16 residues. Germline V gives CDR1 SGHTA, CDR2 FQGNSA. Trimming cost V 8 bases and J 4 bases; bases outside gene matches: 10.

The V gene is TRBV11-2, the J gene TRBJ2-1, with TRBD2 as a possible D gene (6 bases). V lost 5 bases to trimming and J lost 12 bases, with 14 bases between them. The CDR3 is made up of 12 amino acids. Germline V gene lookup returns CDR1 SGHAT and CDR2 FQNNGV. The CDR3 region has the DNA TGTGCCAGCAGCGCTAGCGTAAGGGTGCAGTTCTTC. Amino acid sequence: CASSASVRVQFF.

The V gene is TRBV5-4, the J gene TRBJ2-3; 10 bases line up with TRBD1. Trimming at V came to 4 bases and at J to 3 bases, leaving 11 bases not matched to a gene. Germline CDR1 is SGHNT and CDR2 is YYREEE (reference sequence). CDR3 length: 17 amino acids. The CDR3 bases are TGTGCCAGCAGCCCCCCACCGGGACAGGGGATTACAGATACGCAGTATTTT. Encoded protein: CASSPPPGQGITDTQYF.

V gene TRBV19 combines with J gene TRBJ1-2; 9 bases match TRBD1. Trimming at V came to 4 bases and at J to 1 base, leaving 7 bases not matched to a gene. The length of the CDR3 is 16 residues. Germline CDR1 LNHDA, CDR2 SQIVND (reference sequence). The chain's CDR3 is CASSTSTGGSNYGYTF. The CDR3 DNA sequence: TGTGCCAGTAGTACGTCTACAGGGGGCAGTAACTATGGCTACACCTTC.

This clone appeared a few times. A read error may produce the germline difference seen at one junction end. The CDR3 loop is CASSLGGIIRTSNVHGIF. CDR3 bases: TGTGCCAGCAGCTTAGGGGGCATTATTCGGACATCCAACGTACACGGAATTTTT. This chain uses TRBV13 with TRBJ1-4, with D possibly TRBD1 on 5 matching bases. This CDR3 comprises 18 residues. Germline V gene sequence: CDR1 PRHDT, CDR2 FYEKMQ (reference sequence).

In this sample, this clone turned up a few times. V and J are TRBV27 and TRBJ2-7; 10 nucleotides line up with TRBD1. The ends lost 5 bases at V and 6 bases at J; junction bases unmatched: 4. In germline, CDR1 is MNHEY, CDR2 SMNVEV (reference sequence). The CDR3 has 13 residues. CDR3 nucleotides: TGTGCCAGCAGTCGACAGGGGGCAGGCGAGCAGTACTTC. Protein product: CASSRQGAGEQYF.

The genes are TRBV28 and TRBJ1-2; TRBD1 agrees at 11 bases. Germline V CDR1 and CDR2: MDHEN, SYDVKM. This CDR3 has 14 amino acids. With V trimmed by 4 bases and J by 10 bases, 8 bases remained unmatched. The CDR3 nucleotides are TGTGCCAGCAGTTCCGCCGGGACAGGGGGTGACTACACCTTC. Amino acids: CASSSAGTGGDYTF.

This clone occurred a few times. The chain employs TRBV7-2 and TRBJ2-1, with 7 positions matching TRBD2. The V segment lost 0 bases and the J segment 6 bases; nucleotides outside the gene matches: 5. Germline assignment: CDR1 SGHTA and CDR2 FQGNSA. The length of the CDR3 is 15 residues. CDR3 sequence (DNA): TGTGCCAGCAGCTTAGCCCGGACTAGAGGCAATGAGCAGTTCTTC. Translation gives CASSLARTRGNEQFF.

The chain couples TRBV4-3 to TRBJ2-2, with D uncertain. From germline, CDR1 is LGHNA and CDR2 YSLEER. The ends were cut back, 0 bases at V and 0 bases at J, with 2 bases in the middle. The CDR3 runs 14 residues. The CDR3 protein is CASSQDANTGELFF. Written as DNA, the CDR3 is TGCGCCAGCAGCCAAGACGCGAACACCGGGGAGCTGTTTTTT.